This T cell receptor beta chain derives from a study of blood T cell repertoires in COVID-19. The participants were between about 18 and 90 years old and came from under 25 US areas. This clone has only one observation. Original handling: Scientists estimated how many nucleated cells there were by amplifying reference gene primers. Produced via immunoSEQ multiplex PCR; TCRdb's table is partial and in-frame only. V, J and clone size were drawn from that table, and D and trimming were deduced from the DNA. The table includes approximately 220,000 clones, under 90% detected once. Sample: PBMCs or T cells enriched from blood (not recorded which). The TCR originated in a woman between 35 and 50 years old who had been exposed to COVID-19.

CDR3 sequence (DNA): TGTGCCAGCAGCTTAGAGGGAGCCATGAACACTGAAGCTTTCTTT. It yields the protein CASSLEGAMNTEAFF. The chain joins TRBV5-4 to TRBJ1-1; no definite D call. With 2 bases removed from V and 0 bases from J, the gap between germline ends came to 11 bases. Germline V lookup: CDR1 SGHNT, CDR2 YYREEE (reference sequence). This CDR3 comprises 15 residues.